Listed below are T cell receptor beta chains from one sample, sequenced in a study of shared clonotypes between healthy human individuals. The protocol was immunoSEQ multiplex PCR, while the TCRdb copy is restricted to in-frame clones and leaves out a portion. The sample has roughly 480,000 clones, 79% seen once. Sequencing was carried out using PBMCs. These receptors were taken from a woman aged 40-49 years in good health. Some clones in this sample may be carry-over from other donors' samples. CDR3s include the opening cysteine and the closing phenylalanine or tryptophan. The D gene is left open where the match is weak. A row's size may be missing; if present it is once, few, many or a size class.

V gene	J gene	D gene	clone size	CDR3 DNA	CDR3 protein
TRBV28	TRBJ2-7	.	.	TGTGCCAGCAGCACCCCCAGCACCTACGAGCAGTACTTC	CASSTPSTYEQYF
TRBV19	TRBJ2-6	.	.	TGTGCCAGTAGTATTTGGGGGGCCGGGGCCAACGTCCTGACTTTC	CASSIWGAGANVLTF
TRBV9	TRBJ1-2	TRBD1	.	TGTGCCAGCAGCGCCACCAGGGGGTTTGATGGCTACACCTTC	CASSATRGFDGYTF
TRBV28	TRBJ2-3	TRBD1	.	TGTGCCAGCAGTTTTTGGACAGGGGGCATAGATACGCAGTATTTT	CASSFWTGGIDTQYF
TRBV7-9	TRBJ2-6	TRBD1	.	TGTGCCGGGGACCTTGGACAGGGCTACCTCTCGGGGGCCAACGTCCTGACTTTC	CAGDLGQGYLSGANVLTF
TRBV19	TRBJ1-2	.	.	TGTGCCAGTAGTCGGGGGGCACCCGACTATGGCTACACCTTC	CASSRGAPDYGYTF
TRBV28	TRBJ2-7	TRBD2	.	TGTGCCAGCAGTGACAGGGGGCAGGGACTAGCGGGAGGGTCCTACGAGCAGTACTTC	CASSDRGQGLAGGSYEQYF
TRBV19	TRBJ1-5	.	.	TGTGCCAGTAGTACCCCCAAGGGGGGATATAGCAATCAGCCCCAGCATTTT	CASSTPKGGYSNQPQHF
TRBV11-2	TRBJ2-1	TRBD2	.	TGTGCCAGCAGCTTAGATTTAGTAGCGGGAATTGAGCAGTTCTTC	CASSLDLVAGIEQFF
TRBV7-2	TRBJ2-1	.	.	TGTGCCAGCAGCCTATTGGGTGAGCAGTTCTTC	CASSLLGEQFF
TRBV18	TRBJ2-7	TRBD2	.	TGTGCCAGCTCACCGATGGCCGGGGACTACTTGTACGAGCAGTACTTC	CASSPMAGDYLYEQYF
TRBV11-3	TRBJ2-2	.	few	TGTGCCAGCAGCCTCCTGGTGAACACCGGGGAGCTGTTTTTT	CASSLLVNTGELFF
TRBV27	TRBJ1-2	TRBD1	.	TGTGCCAGCACCCCAAGGATACAGGGGGCAGGGGGCTACACCTTC	CASTPRIQGAGGYTF
TRBV21-1	TRBJ2-7	.	.	TGTGCCAGCAGCAAAGCCGCCTCTTGGTCCAACCCCGGGAAAGGCTACGAGCAGTACTTC	CASSKAASWSNPGKGYEQYF